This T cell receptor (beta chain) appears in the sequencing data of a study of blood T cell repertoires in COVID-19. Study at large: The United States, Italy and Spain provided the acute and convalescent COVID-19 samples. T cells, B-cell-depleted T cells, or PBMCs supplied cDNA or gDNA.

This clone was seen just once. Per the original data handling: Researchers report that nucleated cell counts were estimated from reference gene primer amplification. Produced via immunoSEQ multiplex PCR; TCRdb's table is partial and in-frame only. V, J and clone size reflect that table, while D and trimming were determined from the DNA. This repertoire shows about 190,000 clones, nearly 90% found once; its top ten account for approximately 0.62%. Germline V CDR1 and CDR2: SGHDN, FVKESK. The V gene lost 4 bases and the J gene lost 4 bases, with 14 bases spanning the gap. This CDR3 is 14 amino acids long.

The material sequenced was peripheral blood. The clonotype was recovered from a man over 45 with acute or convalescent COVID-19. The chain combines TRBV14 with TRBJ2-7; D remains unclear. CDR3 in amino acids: CASSLNWRSYEQYV. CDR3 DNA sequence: TGTGCCAGCAGCCTCAACTGGCGGTCATACGAGCAGTACGTC.